Presented here are 9 T cell receptor beta chains from one specimen sequenced in a study of CXCR3-negative and CXCR3-positive naive CD8 T cells. Researchers prepared the TRB cDNA libraries using 5' RACE with UMI labels. TCRdb reprocessed the 5' RACE reads and keeps a single row for each CDR3 protein, giving no DNA. This sample's table reports about 120,000 distinct CDR3 sequences. Specimen: naive CXCR3- CD8+ T cells from blood. Regarding subset: CD45RO-CCR7+CD27+CD95- naive CD8+ T cells lacking CXCR3 (TNR3-). The receptors were gathered from a human donor in good health. Some clones in this sample may be carry-over from other donors' samples.

This chain links TRBV28 with TRBJ2-7; TCRdb returns TRBD1, unconfirmable since there is no DNA. CDR1 and CDR2 from the germline V gene are MDHEN and SYDVKM. The length of the CDR3 is 17 residues. Here the CDR3 reads CASSSPGTTYLAYEQYF. Full variable domain (missing parts from reference TRBV28 and TRBJ2-7): DVKVTQSSRYLVKRTGEKVFLECVQDMDHENMFWYRQDPGLGLRLIYFSYDVKMKEKGDIPEGYSVSREKKERFSLILESASTNQTSMYLCASSSPGTTYLAYEQYFGPGTRLTVT.

The chain recombines TRBV19 with TRBJ1-5; TCRdb returns TRBD1, unconfirmable since there is no DNA. The CDR3 is 16 residues long. The germline V gene encodes CDR1 LNHDA and CDR2 SQIVND (reference sequence). CDR3: CASTSGDRSVNQPQHF.

The V and J genes are TRBV7-9 and TRBJ1-6. The CDR3 is 17 residues long. From germline, CDR1 is SEHNR and CDR2 FQNEAQ (reference sequence). The CDR3 here is CASSSLRGREEGSPLHF.

The V and J genes are TRBV7-9 and TRBJ2-1. This CDR3 has 14 amino acids. Looked up from germline, CDR1 is SEHNR and CDR2 is FQNEAQ (reference sequence). The CDR3 sequence is CASILTSSYNEQFF.

The chain employs TRBV28 and TRBJ1-5. In germline, CDR1 is MDHEN, CDR2 SYDVKM. The CDR3 loop spans 15 amino acids. CDR3 residues: CASSLITGPDQPQHF.

The gene calls are TRBV7-6 and TRBJ1-1; TCRdb proposes TRBD1, but this gene call is untestable without DNA. Germline values: CDR1 SGHVS, CDR2 FNYEAQ. This CDR3 region has 12 residues. CDR3 sequence: CASSLGTGEAFF.

The rearrangement links TRBV18 to TRBJ2-1. The germline V gene encodes CDR1 KGHSH and CDR2 LQKENI. The CDR3 sequence is 13 residues long. The CDR3 reads CASSPPEGLEQFF.

The chain employs TRBV7-3 and TRBJ2-1; TCRdb's D call of TRBD2 is untestable without DNA. The CDR3 extends over 16 amino acids. Germline CDR1 SGHTA, CDR2 FQGTGA. The CDR3 sequence is CASSLVAGGSYNEQFF.

This chain's CDR3 is CASSLDIRGETQYF. This chain joins TRBV11-2 and TRBJ2-5; TCRdb indicates TRBD1, and absent DNA this call remains unverified. Germline values: CDR1 SGHAT, CDR2 FQNNGV. This CDR3 has 14 amino acids.